This is a list of T cell receptor beta chains from one sample in a study of T cell responses to AZD1222 COVID-19 vaccine. The protocol was immunoSEQ multiplex PCR, while the TCRdb copy is restricted to in-frame clones and leaves out a portion. Found here are under 200,000 clones, 88% of them singletons; the top ten hold 26%. Specimen: peripheral blood, collected 28 days after the second AZD1222 dose. The receptors were gathered from an adult who received the AZD1222 COVID-19 vaccine. CDR3s include the opening cysteine and the closing phenylalanine or tryptophan. D genes are given only for firm matches. Some rows mark clone size as missing; the rest say once, few, many or name a class of expanded clone.

J	V	D	size	DNA	CDR3
TRBJ2-7	TRBV20-1	NA	NA	TGCAGTGTTAGTAAGACAGGGAGGGGGTACGAGCAGTACTTC	CSVSKTGRGYEQYF
TRBJ2-3	TRBV2	TRBD2	NA	TGTGCCAGCAGTGGGGGGGGGACTAGCAGCTCAGATACGCAGTATTTT	CASSGGGTSSSDTQYF
TRBJ2-4	TRBV9	NA	NA	TGTGCCAGCAGCAATACGGGAGTATCTGAAAACATTCAGTACTTC	CASSNTGVSENIQYF
TRBJ2-7	TRBV11-1	NA	NA	TGTGCCAGCAGCCTGGGCGGCTCCTACGAGCAGTACTTC	CASSLGGSYEQYF
TRBJ2-7	TRBV7-9	NA	NA	TGTGCCAGCAGCTTGGGGGGGCCCTACGAGCAGTACTTC	CASSLGGPYEQYF
TRBJ2-1	TRBV7-3	TRBD2	once	TGTGCCAGCAGCTCCTCCGGGACTAGCGGGAGTAATGAGCAGTTCTTC	CASSSSGTSGSNEQFF
TRBJ1-4	TRBV27	TRBD1	NA	TGTGTCAGCAGTTTATCGGGACAGCCTGCAACTAATGAAAAACTGTTTTTT	CVSSLSGQPATNEKLFF
TRBJ1-6	TRBV5-4	TRBD1	NA	TGTGCCAGCAGCTCCGTTACAGGGGGGTCGAATTCACCCCTCCACTTT	CASSSVTGGSNSPLHF
TRBJ1-5	TRBV6-5	NA	NA	TGTGCCAGCACCCAGGACTATAGCAATCAGCCCCAGCATTTT	CASTQDYSNQPQHF
TRBJ2-7	TRBV7-2	NA	NA	TGTGCCAGCAGCTTAGGGGGTAGCGCTAGCTCCTACGAGCAGTACTTC	CASSLGGSASSYEQYF
TRBJ2-3	TRBV5-4	NA	few	TGTGCCAGCAGCTCAGGACAGCCTCAGGATACGCAGTATTTT	CASSSGQPQDTQYF
TRBJ2-1	TRBV10-3	NA	NA	TGTGCCATCACCCGGTCTGGGGCAAGGTTGGTCAATGAGCAGTTCTTC	CAITRSGARLVNEQFF
TRBJ2-7	TRBV9	NA	once	TGTGCCAGCAGCCCCCCCGTGGAGCAGTACTTC	CASSPPVEQYF
TRBJ2-6	TRBV27	NA	NA	TGTGCCAGCAGTTTATTCTCTGGGGCCAACGTCCTGACTTTC	CASSLFSGANVLTF
TRBJ1-2	TRBV21-1	NA	NA	TGTGCCAGCAGCAACGGGCCAGGGAACTATGGCTACACCTTC	CASSNGPGNYGYTF
TRBJ1-2	TRBV9	NA	NA	TGTGCCAGCAGCCTCCCTGGGGTAAGGGACTATGGCTACACCTTC	CASSLPGVRDYGYTF
TRBJ2-1	TRBV6-5	NA	few	TGTGCCAGCAGTTCGATTAACAATGAGCAGTTCTTC	CASSSINNEQFF
TRBJ1-3	TRBV19	NA	once	TGTGCCAGTAGCACAGGGTCTTCCGGAAACACCATATATTTT	CASSTGSSGNTIYF
TRBJ2-5	TRBV5-1	TRBD1	NA	TGCGCCAGCACGACAGGGGCCTCTCAAGAGACCCAGTACTTC	CASTTGASQETQYF
TRBJ2-3	TRBV19	NA	NA	TGTGCCAGTAGTATAGAGGTATTGGGAGATACGCAGTATTTT	CASSIEVLGDTQYF